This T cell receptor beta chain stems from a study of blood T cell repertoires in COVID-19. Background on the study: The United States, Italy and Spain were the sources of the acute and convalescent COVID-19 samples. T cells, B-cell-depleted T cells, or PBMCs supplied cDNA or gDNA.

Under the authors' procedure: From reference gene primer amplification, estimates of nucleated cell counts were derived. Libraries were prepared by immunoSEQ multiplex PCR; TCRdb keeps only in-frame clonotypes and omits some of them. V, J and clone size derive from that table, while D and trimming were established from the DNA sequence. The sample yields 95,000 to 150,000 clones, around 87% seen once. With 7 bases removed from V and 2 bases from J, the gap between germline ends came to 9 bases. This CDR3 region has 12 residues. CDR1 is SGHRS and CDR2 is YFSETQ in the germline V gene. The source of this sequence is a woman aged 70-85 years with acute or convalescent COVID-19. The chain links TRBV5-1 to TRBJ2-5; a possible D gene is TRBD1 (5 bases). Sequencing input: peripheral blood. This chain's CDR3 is CASGHGQETQYF. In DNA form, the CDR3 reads TGCGCCAGCGGACACGGGCAAGAGACCCAGTACTTC.